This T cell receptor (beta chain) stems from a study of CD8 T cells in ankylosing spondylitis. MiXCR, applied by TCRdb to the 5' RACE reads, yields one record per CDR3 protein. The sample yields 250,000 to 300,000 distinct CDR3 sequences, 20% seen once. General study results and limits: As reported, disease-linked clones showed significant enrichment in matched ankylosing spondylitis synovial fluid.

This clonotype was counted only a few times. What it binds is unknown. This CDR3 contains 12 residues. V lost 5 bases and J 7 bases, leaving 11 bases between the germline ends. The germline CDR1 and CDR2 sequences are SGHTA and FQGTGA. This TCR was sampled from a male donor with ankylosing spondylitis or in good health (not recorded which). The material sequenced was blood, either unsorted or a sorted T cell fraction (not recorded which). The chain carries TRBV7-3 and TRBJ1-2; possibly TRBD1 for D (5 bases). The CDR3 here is CASSTRVTGYTF. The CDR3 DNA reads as TGTGCCAGCAGCACCAGGGTTACTGGCTACACCTTC.